The 9 T cell receptor beta chains given below trace back to one sample, sequenced in a study of T cell responses to AZD1222 COVID-19 vaccine (dated by TCRdb to the early 2020s). The protocol used for the library was the immunoSEQ multiplex PCR assay. Not all clones reach the TCRdb copy of this immuneACCESS table, which keeps in-frame sequences only. Checked studies attribute under half of the gap to unresolved V genes and leave the rest unexplained. Here the sample has about 130,000 clones; more than 80% occur a single time. The ten most abundant clones make up less than 2% of the sample. Sample time point, as interpreted from the label and publication: baseline before first vaccination. Sample: peripheral blood, taken on day 0 of AZD1222 vaccination. The receptors here all came from an adult in good health.

The chain employs TRBV10-3 and TRBJ2-1; D possibly matches TRBD1 or TRBD2 (6 bases each). The germline V and J ends were trimmed by 0 bases and 14 bases, with 17 bases remaining between them. The germline CDR1 and CDR2 sequences are ENHRY and SYGVKD. This CDR3 has 14 amino acids. CDR3 amino acids: CAISESTLSEGEFF. In DNA form, the CDR3 reads TGTGCCATCAGTGAGTCGACTCTCTCGGAGGGGGAGTTCTTC.

This clone was counted only a few times. The same CDR3 also results from other DNA sequences found in this sample. The V and J genes are TRBV27 and TRBJ1-5; D is undetermined. Germline CDR1 reads MNHEY; CDR2 reads SMNVEV (reference sequence). This CDR3 is 12 amino acids long. Trimming cost V 4 bases and J 4 bases, with 5 bases left between them. The CDR3 nucleotides read TGTGCCAGCAGTTCCCTGAATCAGCCCCAGCATTTT. This sequence encodes CASSSLNQPQHF.

This sequence joins TRBV19 and TRBJ1-5; unclear D gene. This CDR3 region has 15 residues. Germline CDR1 and CDR2: LNHDA and SQIVND (reference sequence). V was trimmed by 2 bases and J by 4 bases, leaving 12 bases between them. This CDR3 is CASSIPGMDNQPQHF. The CDR3 nucleotides are TGTGCCAGTAGTATACCGGGGATGGATAATCAGCCCCAGCATTTT.

The chain combines TRBV11-2 with TRBJ1-1; D is perhaps TRBD1 (5 bases). CDR1 is SGHAT, CDR2 FQNNGV, per germline. V shed 10 bases and J shed 5 bases, with 17 bases lying between them. There are 13 residues in the CDR3. For the CDR3, the DNA is TGTGCCACCCCGGGGGGACGCGGGACTGAAGCTTTCTTT. This codes for CATPGGRGTEAFF.

This chain connects TRBV19 to TRBJ2-7, with a possible D match to TRBD2 (6 bases). Trimming cost V 3 bases and J 3 bases, with 9 bases left between them. The CDR3 has 13 residues. Germline loops: CDR1 LNHDA, CDR2 SQIVND (reference sequence). DNA of the CDR3: TGTGCCAGTAGTATTGGCGGGATCTACGAGCAGTACTTC. The encoded protein is CASSIGGIYEQYF.

The chain links TRBV24-1 to TRBJ1-2; no clear D gene. The CDR3 is 11 residues long. Trimming took 5 bases from V and 4 from J, leaving 4 bases between them. Germline V gives CDR1 KGHDR, CDR2 SFDVKD. CDR3 loop: CATSASYGYTF. As DNA, the CDR3 is TGTGCCACCAGTGCAAGCTATGGCTACACCTTC.

Comment on this clone: At one of its ends the junction is not consistent with the germline gene, which may arise from a read error. This sequence joins TRBV28 and TRBJ1-5; perhaps TRBD1 as D (5 bases). CDR3 size: 15 residues. From germline, CDR1 is MDHEN and CDR2 SYDVKM. The CDR3, as DNA: TGTGCCAGCAGTCCCCCGGGACCCTCAAATCCGCCCCAGCATTTT. This gives the protein CASSPPGPSNPPQHF.

J is TRBJ2-7 and V is TRBV24-1; D remains unclear. The ends were cut back, 5 bases at V and 7 bases at J, with 20 bases in the middle. Germline V CDR1 and CDR2: KGHDR, SFDVKD. The CDR3 is 15 amino acids. In nucleotides, the CDR3 is TGTGCCACCAGTGGCCCGGCCTTTGCCTGGCGGGAGCAGTACTTC. Residues: CATSGPAFAWREQYF.

The chain recombines TRBV7-9 with TRBJ1-2; D call uncertain. With 7 bases removed from V and 8 bases from J, the gap between germline ends came to 11 bases. This CDR3 comprises 11 residues. Germline V gene data show CDR1 as SEHNR and CDR2 as FQNEAQ (reference sequence). The CDR3 reads CASISGGGYTF. The CDR3, as DNA: TGTGCCAGCATCTCGGGAGGAGGCTACACCTTC.